This TCR beta chain was sequenced for a study of cytomegalovirus exposure and HLA in healthy donors (dated by TCRdb to the late 2010s). Background for the entire study: According to a later analysis, one platform produced both the roughly 120 validation repertoires and the roughly 660 repertoires of the first cohort. The study aimed to test whether cataloging public T cell receptors could reveal signatures of past pathogen exposure. In addition to the first cohort of around 670 subjects, a separate validation cohort of some 120 different subjects was used. The study combined high-throughput TCR immunosequencing, statistical association of individual TCRs with disease status, and machine learning to predict cytomegalovirus infection status. Broad study findings and their caveats: Most TCR sequences were seen in very few donors, while some public TCRs were found in many individuals. A later analysis had no HLA typing for the validation cohort, so co-occurrence there was scored across all 130 or so repertoires. In a later analysis, TCRs clustered in the first cohort were found to also tend to co-occur in the 120 validation repertoires, with 94% of cluster scores above 0. A total of fewer than 200 TCR beta chains were listed by the study as associated with cytomegalovirus. In vitro tests confirmed that three of the cytomegalovirus-associated TCR beta chains recognize cytomegalovirus antigens. In both the original and validation cohorts, the classifier was reported to diagnose cytomegalovirus status with high specificity and sensitivity. The authors suggested that the approach could potentially be extended to other disease states and immunological phenotypes.

Receptor amplification or capture employed the immunoSEQ multiplex PCR assay. The study's own analysis went as follows. A statistical classification framework was developed to diagnose cytomegalovirus status using the catalog of TCR beta chain sequences. This immuneACCESS table, as held by TCRdb, lists in-frame sequences with V and J called but not all clones. Of the missing ones, under half trace to an unresolved V gene in checked studies; the others have no known cause. The V and J calls and the clone size are those of that table, but D and trimming were determined from the DNA. In this sample the table shows about 130,000 clones, just under 90% of which occur a single time. The ten most abundant clones make up around 5.9% of the sample. The donors were included in the validation cohort of approximately 120 subjects, a group kept apart from the roughly 700-subject first cohort. On this clone itself: No cognate antigen has been identified for it. One base away there is no much larger clone; base qualities are not given.

The CDR3 numbers 12 residues from cysteine through phenylalanine. Only the CDR3 DNA stays, 36 bases, in frame from base 1. As encoded in the germline V gene, CDR1 is SNHLY while CDR2 is FYNNEI. V and J lose 7 bases and 8 bases, and a span of 12 bases separates them. The origin of this receptor is a woman in her 30s in good health and CMV-seropositive. The V and J segments used are TRBV2 and TRBJ2-1; the D gene is unclear. The specimen sequenced was PBMCs. For the CDR3, the sequence is CASTPIGYEQFF. The sequenced DNA: TGTGCCAGCACTCCCATCGGGTATGAGCAGTTCTTC. Outside the CDR3, residues come from the reference TRBV2 and TRBJ2-1 proteins, so the full variable domain is: EPEVTQTPSHQVTQMGQEVILRCVPISNHLYFYWYRQILGQKVEFLVSFYNNEISEKSEIFDDQFSVERPDGSNFTLKIRSTKLEDSAMYFCASTPIGYEQFFGPGTRLTVL.